Sequencing of this T cell receptor beta chain was carried out in a study of cytomegalovirus exposure and HLA in healthy donors. Study-level findings and limits: Sequencing had likely introduced a cluster of highly shared sequence variants as an artifact.

Both 60 Vbeta primers and 13 Jbeta primers went into the PCR. TCRdb keeps only in-frame clones here, not all; method: immunoSEQ multiplex PCR. The table includes 100,000 to 150,000 clones, about two thirds detected once. A word on this clone: Its antigen is unknown.

Germline-derived CDR1 and CDR2 are LGHNA and YNFKEQ. This CDR3 has 15 amino acids. The trim removed 4 bases at V and 9 bases at J, leaving 12 bases unmatched. This clonotype was sampled from a man aged 30-40 years in good health and CMV-seronegative. The sequencing sample was made of PBMCs. The gene calls are TRBV4-2 and TRBJ2-1; 7 bases align to TRBD2. DNA for the CDR3: TGTGCCAGCAGCCCCTGGACTAGGTCGGGGGGTGAGCAGTTCTTC. Translation gives CASSPWTRSGGEQFF.